The T cell receptor beta chain described here comes from a study of blood T cells in healthy people across ages. It was with a sample-barcoded 5' primer and a J-beta primer mix that a second PCR of about 7 to 12 cycles was run. TCRdb re-called the 5' RACE reads through MiXCR, storing one row per CDR3 protein. The sample yields roughly 1.6 million distinct CDR3 sequences, roughly a third seen once. As concerns this clonotype: The antigen remains undetermined.

Study observations and caveats: Shifts in expanded clonotypes may have been confounded by donor CMV status, which was unknown.

Isolation per sample recovered at least 6.5 million PBMCs. What was sequenced was blood. The clonotype was recovered from a woman in her twenties or thirties in good health.

The CDR3 nucleotides are TGTGCCAGCACGGATGGGGTGGATACGCAGTATTTT. Encoded protein: CASTDGVDTQYF. The genes are TRBV6-6 and TRBJ2-3; D ambiguous. Trimming shortened V by 7 bases and J by 6 bases, and 11 bases separated the two germline ends. Germline V gene lookup returns CDR1 MNHNY and CDR2 SVGAGI (reference sequence). The CDR3 extends over 12 amino acids.